This T cell receptor (beta chain) was found in a study of T cells in Graves' hyperthyroidism and ophthalmopathy. CDR3 length: 16 amino acids. Germline CDR1 and CDR2: MNHEY and SVGEGT. Losses at the gene ends were 4 bases for V and 5 bases for J; bases not matched to a gene: 11. This clonotype was detected ten times or more. Researchers took RNA transcripts and amplified the TCR beta CDR3 regions from them. TCR CDR3 underwent first-round RT-PCR with the HTBI primer set. TCRdb independently ran MiXCR on the multiplex PCR reads; one entry per CDR3 protein. Of around 340,000 distinct CDR3 sequences listed, 15% to 20% are singletons.

The chain couples TRBV6-2 or TRBV6-3 to TRBJ2-1, with 7 nucleotides matching TRBD2. This receptor was obtained from a man younger than 40 with Graves' hyperthyroidism. Sequenced material: blood. CDR3 sequence (DNA): TGTGCCAGCAGTTTCGGGCTAAGCGGGACCGACAATGAGCAGTTCTTC. Translated: CASSFGLSGTDNEQFF.